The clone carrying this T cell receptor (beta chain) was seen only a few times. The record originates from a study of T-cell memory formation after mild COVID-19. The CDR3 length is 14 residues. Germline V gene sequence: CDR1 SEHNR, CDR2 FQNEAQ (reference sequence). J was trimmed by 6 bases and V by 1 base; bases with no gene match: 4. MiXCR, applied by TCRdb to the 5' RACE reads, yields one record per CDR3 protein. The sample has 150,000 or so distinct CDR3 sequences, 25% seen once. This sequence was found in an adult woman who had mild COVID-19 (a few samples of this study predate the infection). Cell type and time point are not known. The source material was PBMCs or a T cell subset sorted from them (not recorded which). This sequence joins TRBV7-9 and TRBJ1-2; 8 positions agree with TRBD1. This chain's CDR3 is CASSLVPTGDGYTF. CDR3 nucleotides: TGTGCCAGCAGCTTAGTCCCGACAGGGGATGGCTACACCTTC.